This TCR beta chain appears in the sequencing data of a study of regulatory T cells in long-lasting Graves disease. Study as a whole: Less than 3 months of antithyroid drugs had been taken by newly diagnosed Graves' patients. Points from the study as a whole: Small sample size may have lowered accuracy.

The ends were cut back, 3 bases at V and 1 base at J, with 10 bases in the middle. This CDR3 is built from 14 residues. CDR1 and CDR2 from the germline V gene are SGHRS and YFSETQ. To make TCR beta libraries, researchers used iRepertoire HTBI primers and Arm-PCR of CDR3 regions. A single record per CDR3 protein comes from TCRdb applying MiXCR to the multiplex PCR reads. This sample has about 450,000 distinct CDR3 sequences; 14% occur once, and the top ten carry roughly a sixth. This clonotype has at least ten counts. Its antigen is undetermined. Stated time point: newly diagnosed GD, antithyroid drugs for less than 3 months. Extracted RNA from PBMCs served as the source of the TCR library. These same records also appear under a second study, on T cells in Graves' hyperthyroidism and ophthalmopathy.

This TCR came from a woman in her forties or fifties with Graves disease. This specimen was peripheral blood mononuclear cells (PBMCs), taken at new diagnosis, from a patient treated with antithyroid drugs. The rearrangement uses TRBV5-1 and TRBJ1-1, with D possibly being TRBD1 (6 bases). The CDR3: CASSYRQENTEAFF. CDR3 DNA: TGCGCCAGCAGCTACCGACAGGAGAACACTGAAGCTTTCTTT.